This T cell receptor (beta chain) was identified in a study of T-cell reconstitution after alpha-beta-depleted transplantation in children. This clonotype was counted at least ten times. Its specificity is not known. The V gene's germline CDR1 is MNHEY and CDR2 SVGEGT. The CDR3 totals 16 residues. Trimming stripped 7 bases from V and 4 bases from J, with 21 bases between. Using unique molecular identifiers, the investigators prepared the TCRbeta library. TCRdb re-called the PCR reads through MiXCR, storing one row per CDR3 protein. Of 490,000 or so distinct CDR3 sequences listed, about 11% are singletons. Study-wide points: By one year post-transplant, T-cell counts and diversity largely arose from T cells that were newly produced. Several hundred graft clones that had expanded were reportedly the source of alpha-beta T cells about two months after transplant. Day-60 TCRbeta diversity that was high in some patients was derived from surviving recipient T cells and thymic progenitors.

The chain uses TRBV6-2 or TRBV6-3 and TRBJ2-3; D remains unclear. The sample was PBMCs, taken before TCRalphabeta/CD19-depleted stem cell transplant. The clonotype originates from a child aged 2 to 10 with inherited bone marrow failure, due to receive a stem cell transplant. CDR3 coding DNA: TGTGCCAGCACAACGACCGGGTGGAGTCCCGCAGATACGCAGTATTTT. Encoded protein: CASTTTGWSPADTQYF.